Listed here is a single TCR beta chain. Its specificity is unknown. The data stem from a study of T cells after yellow fever vaccination. General observations from the study: A small proportion of clonotypes was detected in both the CD4 and CD8 compartments. FACS-sorted repertoires could contain abundant clonotypes contaminating from the bulk population.

V gave up 4 bases and J gave up 2 bases, with 12 bases separating them. The germline V gene encodes CDR1 LGHDT and CDR2 YNNKEL (reference sequence). This CDR3 comprises 14 residues. The authors made TCR cDNA by 5'RACE template switching, adding a universal primer site and UMIs. TCRdb re-called the 5' RACE reads through MiXCR, storing one row per CDR3 protein. The data hold hundreds of thousands of distinct CDR3 sequences, with 17% observed a single time. The chain employs TRBV3-1 and TRBJ2-7; D is possibly TRBD2 (5 bases). The source was PBMCs, collected more than 4 days after the first yellow fever vaccination. This clonotype was obtained from a man aged 18 to 35 who received the YFV17D yellow fever vaccine. The CDR3 bases are TGTGCCAGCAGCCTGTACGGGGAGACCTACGAGCAGTACTTC. Translating it yields CASSLYGETYEQYF.